This T cell receptor (beta chain) was sequenced in a study of Tregs in tolerant kidney transplant recipients. Study details: The nonmyeloablative bone marrow transplants came from related graft donors, with transient mixed chimerism.

A word on this clone: The read ends 3 residues early relative to the CDR3; the germline J gene fills the gap.

The method was immunoSEQ multiplex PCR; TCRdb's version includes in-frame clones alone and lacks a portion of them. This listing includes approximately 50,000 clones. The CDR3 is made up of 17 amino acids. In germline, CDR1 is SGHRS, CDR2 YFSETQ. V lost 0 bases and J 7 bases, leaving 22 bases between the germline ends. This TCR was recovered from a human donor who received a combined kidney and bone marrow transplant. The starting material was CD4+ T cells from blood, obtained before the transplant. V gene TRBV5-1 combines with J gene TRBJ1-1, with D maybe TRBD1 (6 bases). The chain's CDR3 is CASSLGGTSGMGSEAFF. CDR3 DNA (partial): TGCGCCAGCAGCTTGGGGGGGACATCAGGGATGGGGAGTGAA.